The 8 T cell receptor beta chains given below trace back to one sample, sequenced in a study of control samples from healthy donors and cancer patients. Assay used: immunoSEQ multiplex PCR; TCRdb lists only in-frame clones, some missing. The sample comprises 110,000 or so clones, about 90% of which are singletons, and about 40% rests with the top ten. The sample consisted of blood. These receptors originate from a man aged 45-60 years in good health.

The chain recombines TRBV28 with TRBJ1-1; no reliable D call. V lost 3 bases and J lost 3, with 8 bases in between. Germline values: CDR1 MDHEN, CDR2 SYDVKM. This CDR3 has 13 residues. The CDR3 bases are TGTGCCAGCAGTTTTGGACCCCACACTGAAGCTTTCTTT. It encodes CASSFGPHTEAFF. Using reference TRBV28 and TRBJ1-1 for the parts outside the CDR3, the full variable domain is DVKVTQSSRYLVKRTGEKVFLECVQDMDHENMFWYRQDPGLGLRLIYFSYDVKMKEKGDIPEGYSVSREKKERFSLILESASTNQTSMYLCASSFGPHTEAFFGQGTRLTVV.

The chain employs TRBV3-1 (or the pseudogene TRBV3-2) and TRBJ2-5, with D possibly being TRBD2 (6 bases). Germline CDR1 LGHDT, CDR2 YNNKEL (reference sequence). With 8 bases removed from V and 7 bases from J, the gap between germline ends came to 14 bases. The length of the CDR3 is 12 residues. This CDR3 is CASGTPPGTQYF. The CDR3 DNA sequence: TGTGCCAGCGGGACTCCCCCCGGGACCCAGTACTTC.

The CDR3 region has the DNA TGTGCCAGTAGTATGGGACAGCTGAACACTGAAGCTTTCTTT. It encodes CASSMGQLNTEAFF. V and J are TRBV19 and TRBJ1-1; TRBD1 aligns across 7 bases. V was pared by 3 bases and J by 0 bases, with 1 base of the junction left unmatched. The germline CDR1 and CDR2 sequences are LNHDA and SQIVND (reference sequence). The CDR3 covers 14 residues.

J is TRBJ1-3 and V is TRBV5-6; no definite D call. Germline V gene data show CDR1 as SGHDT and CDR2 as YYEEEE. V dropped 4 bases and J dropped 0 bases, with 11 bases sitting between them. The CDR3 runs 15 residues. The CDR3 DNA reads TGTGCCAGCAGCCGGCCCTCTTACTCTGGAAACACCATATATTTT. Encoded protein: CASSRPSYSGNTIYF.

The V and J genes are TRBV4-1 and TRBJ2-7; a weak D match, TRBD2 (6 bases). Germline V lookup: CDR1 MGHRA, CDR2 YSYEKL. V dropped 6 bases and J dropped 2 bases, with 17 bases sitting between them. The CDR3 is 15 amino acids. CDR3 coding DNA: TGCGCCAGCAGTAAACTAATTACGGGAGCCTACGAGCAGTACTTC. It yields the protein CASSKLITGAYEQYF.

Points on this clone: At the DNA level, this CDR3 is encoded by other sequences in the same sample as well. The chain is built from TRBV15 and TRBJ1-4; TRBD1 aligns across 7 bases. Trimming cost V 0 bases and J 7 bases; bases outside gene matches: 8. The germline gives CDR1 LNHNV, CDR2 YYDKDF (reference sequence). The CDR3 is 16 residues long. CDR3 region: CATSRDQGGWGEKLFF. Here the CDR3 DNA reads TGTGCCACCAGCAGAGATCAGGGGGGATGGGGTGAAAAACTGTTTTTT.

The chain uses TRBV3-1 (or the pseudogene TRBV3-2) and TRBJ1-2; 11 positions agree with TRBD1. Trimming cost V 2 bases and J 7 bases; bases outside gene matches: 9. Germline-derived CDR1 and CDR2 are LGHDT and YNNKEL (reference sequence). The CDR3 runs to 16 residues. The CDR3 spells CASSQTPGQGAGGYTF. The DNA of the CDR3 is TGTGCCAGCAGCCAAACCCCCGGACAGGGGGCTGGTGGCTACACCTTC.

CDR3 residues: CASSMGYTGDGYTF. The CDR3 DNA reads TGTGCCAGTAGTATGGGGTACACAGGGGACGGCTACACCTTC. The gene calls are TRBV19 and TRBJ1-2; 7 nucleotides agree with TRBD1. The CDR3 is made up of 14 amino acids. The ends lost 3 bases at V and 8 bases at J; junction bases unmatched: 9. The germline V gene encodes CDR1 LNHDA and CDR2 SQIVND (reference sequence). Together with reference TRBV19 and TRBJ1-2, the CDR3 gives the full variable domain: DGGITQSPKYLFRKEGQNVTLSCEQNLNHDAMYWYRQDPGQGLRLIYYSQIVNDFQKGDIAEGYSVSREKKESFPLTVTSAQKNPTAFYLCASSMGYTGDGYTFGSGTRLTVV.